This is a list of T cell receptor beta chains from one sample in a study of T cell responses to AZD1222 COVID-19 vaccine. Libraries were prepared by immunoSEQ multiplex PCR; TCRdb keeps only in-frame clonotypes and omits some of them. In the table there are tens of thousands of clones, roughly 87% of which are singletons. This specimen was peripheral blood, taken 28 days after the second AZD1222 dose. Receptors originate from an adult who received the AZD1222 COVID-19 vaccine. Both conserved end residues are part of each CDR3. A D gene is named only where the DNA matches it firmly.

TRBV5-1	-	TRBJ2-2	CASSPGQIGFMYAGELFF
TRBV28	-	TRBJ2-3	CASSTGWSTDTQYF
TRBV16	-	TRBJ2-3	CASSRSYRTDTQYF
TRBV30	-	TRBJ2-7	CAWSDPYEQYF
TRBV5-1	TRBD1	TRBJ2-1	CASSPRTGEDEQFF
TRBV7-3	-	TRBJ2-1	CASSLRVGGHNEQFF
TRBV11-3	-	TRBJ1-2	CASSLDGGNYGYTF
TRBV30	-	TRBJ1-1	CAWWVGPGSNTEAFF
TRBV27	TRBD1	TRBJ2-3	CASSRQGVDTQYF
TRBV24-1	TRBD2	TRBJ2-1	CATSDLREPGGNEQFF
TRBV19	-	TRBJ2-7	CASSRAQVGYEQYF
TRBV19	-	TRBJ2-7	CASRVRRVYEQYF
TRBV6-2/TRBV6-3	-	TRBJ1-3	CASSYPPGDTSGNTIYF
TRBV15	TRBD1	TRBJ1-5	CATSRNRGPNQPQHF
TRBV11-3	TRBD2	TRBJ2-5	CASSPGLAGQGQETQYF
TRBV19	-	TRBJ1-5	CASTLARFGNQPQHF
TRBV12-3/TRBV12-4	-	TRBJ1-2	CASSLGGGGYTF
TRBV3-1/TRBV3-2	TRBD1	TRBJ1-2	CASSQIQGAIYGYTF
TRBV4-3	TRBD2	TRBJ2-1	CASSQESSGRYNEQFF
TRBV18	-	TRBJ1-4	CASSLQQQGLNEKLFF
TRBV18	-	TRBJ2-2	CASSPSRAQNTGELFF
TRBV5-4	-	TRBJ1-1	CASRPVPEYTEAFF
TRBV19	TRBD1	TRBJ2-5	CASSIDTGGSQETQYF
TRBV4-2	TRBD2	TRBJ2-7	CASGPGGGRPYEQYF
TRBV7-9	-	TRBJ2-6	CASSLVLGTPLSGANVLTF
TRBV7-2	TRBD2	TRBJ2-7	CASSLGLAGGLRYEQYF
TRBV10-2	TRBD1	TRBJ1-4	CASSGWDRGPNEKLFF
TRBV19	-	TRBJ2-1	CASSIDRRPANEQFF